Sequencing of this TCR beta chain was carried out in a study of glioma-infiltrating T cells after dendritic cell vaccination. Findings of the study overall: Only a small number of patients had complete blood and tumor samples.

With regard to this clone: The antigen is unknown.

Trimming cost V 3 bases and J 4 bases, with 9 bases left between them. The CDR3 is made up of 13 amino acids. Germline values: CDR1 SGHVS, CDR2 FQNEAQ. The protocol was immunoSEQ multiplex PCR, while the TCRdb copy is restricted to in-frame clones and leaves out a portion. The profile shows around 100,000 clones, roughly 76% of them singletons. The sequence derives from a human donor with glioblastoma. The J gene is TRBJ1-2, the V gene TRBV7-8; the D gene is possibly TRBD1 (5 bases). The starting material was blood, obtained before dendritic cell vaccination. As DNA, the CDR3 is TGTGCCAGCAGCTTTGACAGCTTCTATGGCTACACCTTC. Translated: CASSFDSFYGYTF.